These 16 T cell receptor beta chains originate from one sample sequenced in a study of blood T cell repertoires in COVID-19. The table came from immunoSEQ multiplex PCR; TCRdb's copy has only in-frame clones and leaves some out. The repertoire holds more than 30,000 clones, with about 80% as singletons. Source material: peripheral blood. These receptors were taken from a woman aged 70-85 years with acute or convalescent COVID-19.

The rearrangement uses TRBV6-1 and TRBJ1-1; a weak D match, TRBD1 (6 bases). The germline CDR1 and CDR2 sequences are MNHNS and SASEGT. The CDR3 contains 15 residues. V gave up 2 bases and J gave up 4 bases, with 14 bases separating them. CDR3 in amino acids: CASSENPGGATEAFF. The CDR3 DNA is TGTGCCAGCAGTGAAAATCCCGGGGGGGCCACTGAAGCTTTCTTT.

V and J are TRBV2 and TRBJ2-2; possibly TRBD1 for D (5 bases). Per germline, CDR1 SNHLY and CDR2 FYNNEI. Trimming took off 6 bases at V and 1 base at J, with 15 bases between the two ends. The CDR3 contains 16 residues. The CDR3 protein is CASRVSDTRNTGELFF. CDR3 in DNA: TGTGCCAGCAGAGTATCGGACACCCGGAACACCGGGGAGCTGTTTTTT.

The chain combines TRBV18 with TRBJ2-7, with 9 nucleotides matching TRBD1. Per germline, CDR1 KGHSH and CDR2 LQKENI. CDR3 length: 16 residues. V lost 1 base and J lost 5; bases outside the gene matches: 9. The CDR3 loop reads CASSPRTGGVGNEQYF. The CDR3 nucleotides are TGTGCCAGCTCACCACGTACAGGGGGCGTGGGGAACGAGCAGTACTTC.

This clone has a handful of counts. The chain couples TRBV10-1 to TRBJ1-1, with unresolved D. Germline assignment: CDR1 WNHNN and CDR2 SYGVQD (reference sequence). Between the trimmed V and J ends, which lost 8 bases and 3 bases, there was a span of 28 bases. CDR3 size: 18 residues. The CDR3 DNA reads TGCGCCAGCGGAGATAAGCAGAGCGGTAGAAGGGTTCACACTGAAGCTTTCTTT. Translated: CASGDKQSGRRVHTEAFF.

This clone is a singleton in its sample. The chain combines TRBV7-9 with TRBJ2-3; D remains unclear. Germline CDR1 and CDR2: SEHNR and FQNEAQ (reference sequence). The CDR3 spans 12 residues. The ends were cut back, 1 base at V and 6 bases at J, with 5 bases in the middle. CDR3 DNA: TGTGCCAGCAGCTTAGTCGGGGATACGCAGTATTTT. This codes for CASSLVGDTQYF.

The chain combines TRBV2 with TRBJ1-3; 8 nucleotides match TRBD1. With 7 bases clipped from V and 6 bases from J, the junction kept 14 bases outside the gene matches. Germline CDR1 and CDR2: SNHLY and FYNNEI. The CDR3 runs to 16 residues. Here the CDR3 DNA reads TGTGCCAGCAATCCGGGCGGCAGGGGGCTAGAAAACACCATATATTTT. It yields the protein CASNPGGRGLENTIYF.

The V call is TRBV27, the J call TRBJ2-7, with D possibly matching TRBD2 (7 bases). This CDR3 is 15 amino acids long. Trimming took 5 bases from V and 4 from J, leaving 18 bases between them. The germline gives CDR1 MNHEY, CDR2 SMNVEV (reference sequence). CDR3 bases: TGTGCCAGCAGTCCCCAGGGAGGGGGGCCTTACGAGCAGTACTTC. Amino acids: CASSPQGGGPYEQYF.

This chain connects TRBV29-1 to TRBJ2-5, with 10 bases aligning to TRBD1. Germline V CDR1 and CDR2: SQVTM, ANQGSEA. The trim removed 7 bases at V and 5 bases at J, leaving 7 bases unmatched. The CDR3 loop spans 13 amino acids. CDR3 sequence: CSAYSGQGETQYF. In DNA, the CDR3 is TGCAGCGCGTACTCGGGACAGGGGGAGACCCAGTACTTC.

The chain couples TRBV4-1 to TRBJ2-5; 7 bases line up with TRBD1. Unmatched junction bases numbered 4, after V lost 2 bases and J lost 4 bases. Looked up from germline, CDR1 is MGHRA and CDR2 is YSYEKL. The CDR3 spans 14 residues. As DNA, the CDR3 is TGCGCCAGCAGCCAACGCGACAGGGTAGAGACCCAGTACTTC. Its protein is CASSQRDRVETQYF.

The chain links TRBV10-3 to TRBJ2-1; TRBD2 matches at 9 bases. The CDR3 has 14 residues. Germline V gene lookup returns CDR1 ENHRY and CDR2 SYGVKD. The V gene end was trimmed by 8 bases and the J gene end by 5 bases; junction bases not matched to a gene: 7. CDR3 DNA: TGTGCCATCGGGAGGACTAGCGCTAACAATGAGCAGTTCTTC. Residues: CAIGRTSANNEQFF.

This clone was counted a few times. The chain couples TRBV14 to TRBJ1-1; 9 positions agree with TRBD1. Germline V gene lookup returns CDR1 SGHDN and CDR2 FVKESK. The CDR3 loop spans 15 amino acids. The ends lost 4 bases at V and 2 bases at J; junction bases unmatched: 5. CDR3 DNA: TGTGCCAGCAGCCCCGTGGGACAGGGTAACACTGAAGCTTTCTTT. Its translation is CASSPVGQGNTEAFF.

V is TRBV24-1 and J is TRBJ2-3, with D tentatively TRBD2 (5 bases). Germline CDR1 reads KGHDR; CDR2 reads SFDVKD. The V end lost 6 bases, the J end lost 6 bases, and 15 bases lay between the germline ends. This CDR3 is 14 amino acids long. This CDR3 is CATSRKGPGDTQYF. In nucleotides, the CDR3 is TGTGCCACCAGTAGGAAGGGCCCGGGGGATACGCAGTATTTT.

The chain is built from TRBV4-2 and TRBJ2-5; 8 bases are shared with TRBD2. The CDR3 extends over 16 amino acids. Germline V CDR1 and CDR2: LGHNA, YNFKEQ. V shed 0 bases, J shed 7 bases, and the junction held 10 bases outside the gene matches. The CDR3 sequence: CASSQDSGGLGGTQYF. In DNA, the CDR3 is TGTGCCAGCAGCCAAGACAGCGGGGGCCTGGGGGGGACCCAGTACTTC.

DNA of the CDR3: TGTGCCAGCAGTTACTCTTTGGGCCGAGGGGATACGCAGTATTTT. It encodes CASSYSLGRGDTQYF. The chain carries TRBV6-5 and TRBJ2-3; tentative D call: TRBD2 (5 bases). Trimming shortened V by 0 bases and J by 6 bases, and 13 bases separated the two germline ends. Germline V gene data show CDR1 as MNHEY and CDR2 as SVGAGI. CDR3 length: 15 amino acids.

The chain uses TRBV7-6 and TRBJ1-1; TRBD1 might be the D (6 bases). V lost 6 bases and J 4 bases, leaving 15 bases between the germline ends. CDR1 SGHVS and CDR2 FNYEAQ come from the germline V gene. The CDR3 consists of 14 residues. The CDR3 DNA reads as TGTGCCAGCAGATTGGGGGTACAGGGCACTGAAGCTTTCTTT. Protein sequence: CASRLGVQGTEAFF.

CDR3 sequence: CASRRGMNTGELFF. DNA for the CDR3: TGTGCCAGCCGACGGGGGATGAACACCGGGGAGCTGTTTTTT. This chain connects TRBV27 to TRBJ2-2, with a tentative D call TRBD2 (6 bases). The CDR3 runs to 14 residues. Trimming took 8 bases from V and 1 from J, leaving 11 bases between them. CDR1 MNHEY and CDR2 SMNVEV come from the germline V gene (reference sequence).